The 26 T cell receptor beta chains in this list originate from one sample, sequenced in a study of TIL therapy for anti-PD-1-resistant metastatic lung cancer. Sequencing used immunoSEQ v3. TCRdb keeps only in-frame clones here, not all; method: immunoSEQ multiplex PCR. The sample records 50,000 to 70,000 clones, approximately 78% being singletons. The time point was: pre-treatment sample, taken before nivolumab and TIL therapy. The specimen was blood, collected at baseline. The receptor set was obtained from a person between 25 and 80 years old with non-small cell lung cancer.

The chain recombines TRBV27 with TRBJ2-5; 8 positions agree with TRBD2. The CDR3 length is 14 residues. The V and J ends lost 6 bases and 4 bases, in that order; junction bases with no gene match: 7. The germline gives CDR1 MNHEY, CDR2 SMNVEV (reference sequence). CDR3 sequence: CASRTSGGLETQYF. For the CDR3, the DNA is TGTGCCAGCAGAACGTCGGGGGGGCTAGAGACCCAGTACTTC.

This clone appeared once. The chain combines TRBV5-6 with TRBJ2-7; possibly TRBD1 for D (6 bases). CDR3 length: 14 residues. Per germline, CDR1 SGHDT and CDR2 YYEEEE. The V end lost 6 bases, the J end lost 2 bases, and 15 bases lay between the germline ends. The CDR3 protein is CASTPVDSPYEQYF. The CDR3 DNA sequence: TGTGCCAGCACCCCCGTGGACAGCCCCTACGAGCAGTACTTC. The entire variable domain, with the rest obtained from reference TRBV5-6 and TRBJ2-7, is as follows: DAGVTQSPTHLIKTRGQQVTLRCSPKSGHDTVSWYQQALGQGPQFIFQYYEEEERQRGNFPDRFSGHQFPNYSSELNVNALLLGDSALYLCASTPVDSPYEQYFGPGTRLTVT.

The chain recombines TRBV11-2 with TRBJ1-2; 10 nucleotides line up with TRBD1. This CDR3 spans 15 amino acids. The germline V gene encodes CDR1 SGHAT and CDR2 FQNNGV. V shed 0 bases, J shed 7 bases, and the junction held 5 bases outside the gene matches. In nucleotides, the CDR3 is TGTGCCAGCAGCTTAGATCACGGGACAGGGGCTGGCTACACCTTC. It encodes CASSLDHGTGAGYTF.

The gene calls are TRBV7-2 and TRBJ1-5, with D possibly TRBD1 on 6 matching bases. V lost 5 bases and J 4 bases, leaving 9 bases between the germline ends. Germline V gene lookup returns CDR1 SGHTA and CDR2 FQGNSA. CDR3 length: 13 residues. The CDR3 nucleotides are TGTGCCAGCAGCCAAAGGGGGAATCAGCCCCAGCATTTT. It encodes CASSQRGNQPQHF.

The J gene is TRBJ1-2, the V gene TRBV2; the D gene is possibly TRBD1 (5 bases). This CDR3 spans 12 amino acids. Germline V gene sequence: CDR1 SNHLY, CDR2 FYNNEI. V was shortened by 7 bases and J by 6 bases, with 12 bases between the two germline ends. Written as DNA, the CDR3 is TGTGCCAGCACCCGGGAGGACAATGGCTACACCTTC. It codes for CASTREDNGYTF. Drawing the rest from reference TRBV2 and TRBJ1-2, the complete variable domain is EPEVTQTPSHQVTQMGQEVILRCVPISNHLYFYWYRQILGQKVEFLVSFYNNEISEKSEIFDDQFSVERPDGSNFTLKIRSTKLEDSAMYFCASTREDNGYTFGSGTRLTVV.

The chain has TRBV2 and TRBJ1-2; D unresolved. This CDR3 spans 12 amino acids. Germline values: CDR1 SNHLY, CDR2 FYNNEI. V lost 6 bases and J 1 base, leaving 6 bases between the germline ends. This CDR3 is CASRGDNYGYTF. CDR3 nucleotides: TGTGCCAGCAGGGGCGATAACTATGGCTACACCTTC.

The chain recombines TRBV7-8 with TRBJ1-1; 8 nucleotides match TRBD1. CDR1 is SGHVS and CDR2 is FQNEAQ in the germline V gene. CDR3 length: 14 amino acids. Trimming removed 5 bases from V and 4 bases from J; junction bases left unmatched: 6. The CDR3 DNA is TGTGCCAGCAGCCGGCGGCAGGGGGCCACTGAAGCTTTCTTT. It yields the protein CASSRRQGATEAFF.

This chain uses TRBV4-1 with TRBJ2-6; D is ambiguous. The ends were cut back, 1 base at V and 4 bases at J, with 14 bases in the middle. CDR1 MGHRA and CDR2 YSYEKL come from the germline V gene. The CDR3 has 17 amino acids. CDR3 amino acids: CASSQVGPVFGANVLTF. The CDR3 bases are TGCGCCAGCAGCCAAGTCGGTCCAGTGTTCGGGGCCAACGTCCTGACTTTC.

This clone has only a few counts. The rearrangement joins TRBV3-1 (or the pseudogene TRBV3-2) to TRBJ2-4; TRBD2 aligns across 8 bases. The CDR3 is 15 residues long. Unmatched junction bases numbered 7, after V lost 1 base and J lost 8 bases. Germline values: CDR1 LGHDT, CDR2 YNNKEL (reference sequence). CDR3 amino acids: CASSQVRGGPHIQYF. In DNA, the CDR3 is TGTGCCAGCAGCCAAGTTCGGGGGGGGCCGCACATTCAGTACTTC.

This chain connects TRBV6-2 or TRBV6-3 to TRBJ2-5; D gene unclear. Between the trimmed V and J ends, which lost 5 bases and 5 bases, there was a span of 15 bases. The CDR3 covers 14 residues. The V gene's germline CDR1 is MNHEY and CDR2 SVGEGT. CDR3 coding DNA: TGTGCCAGCAGTCCCCGTGGCCGTGGGGAGACCCAGTACTTC. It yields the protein CASSPRGRGETQYF.

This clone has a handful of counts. The chain's CDR3 is CASSLGTDYGYTF. CDR3 in DNA: TGTGCCAGCAGCTTAGGGACTGACTATGGCTACACCTTC. The chain links TRBV5-6 to TRBJ1-2; possible D gene TRBD1, 5 bases. The V and J ends lost 2 bases and 3 bases respectively, with 8 bases between them. There are 13 residues in the CDR3. The germline V gene encodes CDR1 SGHDT and CDR2 YYEEEE.

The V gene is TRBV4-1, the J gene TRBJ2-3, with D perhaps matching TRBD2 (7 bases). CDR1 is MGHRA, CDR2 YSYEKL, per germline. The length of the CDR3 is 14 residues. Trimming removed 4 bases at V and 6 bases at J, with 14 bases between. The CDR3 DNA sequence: TGCGCCAGCAGCCTAGGGGGGGAGTCGGATACGCAGTATTTT. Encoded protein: CASSLGGESDTQYF.

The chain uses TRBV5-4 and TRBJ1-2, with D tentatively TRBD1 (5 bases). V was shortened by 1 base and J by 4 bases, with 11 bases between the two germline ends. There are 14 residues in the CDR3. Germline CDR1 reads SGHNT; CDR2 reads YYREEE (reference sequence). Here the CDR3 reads CASSLFQGVYGYTF. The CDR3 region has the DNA TGTGCCAGCAGCTTGTTCCAGGGTGTCTATGGCTACACCTTC.

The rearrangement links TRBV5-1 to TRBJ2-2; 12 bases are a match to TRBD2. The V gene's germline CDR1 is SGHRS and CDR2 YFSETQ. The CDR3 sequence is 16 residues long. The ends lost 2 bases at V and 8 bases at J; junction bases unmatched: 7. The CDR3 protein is CASSLMTSGRTGELFF. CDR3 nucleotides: TGCGCCAGCAGCTTAATGACTAGCGGGAGAACGGGGGAGCTGTTTTTT.

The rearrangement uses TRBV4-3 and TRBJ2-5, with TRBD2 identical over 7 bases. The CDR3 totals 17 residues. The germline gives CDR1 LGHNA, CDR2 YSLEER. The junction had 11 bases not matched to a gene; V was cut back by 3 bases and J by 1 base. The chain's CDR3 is CASSQPIRGVGQETQYF. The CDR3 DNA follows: TGCGCCAGCAGCCAGCCCATTCGGGGGGTAGGCCAAGAGACCCAGTACTTC.

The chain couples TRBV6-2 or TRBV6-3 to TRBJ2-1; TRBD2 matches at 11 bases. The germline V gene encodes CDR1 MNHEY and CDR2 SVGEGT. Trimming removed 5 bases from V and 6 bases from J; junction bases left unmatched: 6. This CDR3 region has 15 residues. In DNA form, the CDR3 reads TGTGCCAGCAGTGCCCTAGCGGGGGGAGCCAATGAGCAGTTCTTC. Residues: CASSALAGGANEQFF.

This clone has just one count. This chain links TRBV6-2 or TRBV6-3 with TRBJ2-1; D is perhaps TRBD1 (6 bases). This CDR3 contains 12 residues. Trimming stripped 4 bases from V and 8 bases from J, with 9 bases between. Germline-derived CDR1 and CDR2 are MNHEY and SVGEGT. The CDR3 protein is CASSSGVDEQFF. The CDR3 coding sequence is TGTGCCAGCAGTTCAGGGGTGGATGAGCAGTTCTTC.

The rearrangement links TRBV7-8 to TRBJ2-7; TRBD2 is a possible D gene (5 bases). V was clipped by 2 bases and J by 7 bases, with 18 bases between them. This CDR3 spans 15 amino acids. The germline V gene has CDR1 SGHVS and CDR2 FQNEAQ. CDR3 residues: CASSLSGRTTGEQYF. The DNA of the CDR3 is TGTGCCAGCAGCTTAAGCGGTCGAACCACTGGTGAGCAGTACTTC.

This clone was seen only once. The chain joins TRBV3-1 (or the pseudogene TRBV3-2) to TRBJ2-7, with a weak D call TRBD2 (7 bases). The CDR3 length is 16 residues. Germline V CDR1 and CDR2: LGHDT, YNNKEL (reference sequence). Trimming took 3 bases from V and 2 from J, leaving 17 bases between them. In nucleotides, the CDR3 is TGTGCCAGCAGCCAGGGGGCGACTAGCCGCACCTACGAGCAGTACTTC. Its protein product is CASSQGATSRTYEQYF.

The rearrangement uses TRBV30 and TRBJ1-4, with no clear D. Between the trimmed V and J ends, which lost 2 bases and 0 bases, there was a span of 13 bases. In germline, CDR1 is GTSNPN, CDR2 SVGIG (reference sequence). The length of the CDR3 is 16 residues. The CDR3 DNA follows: TGTGCCTGGAGTCCTCTCTTGACACCAACTAATGAAAAACTGTTTTTT. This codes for CAWSPLLTPTNEKLFF.

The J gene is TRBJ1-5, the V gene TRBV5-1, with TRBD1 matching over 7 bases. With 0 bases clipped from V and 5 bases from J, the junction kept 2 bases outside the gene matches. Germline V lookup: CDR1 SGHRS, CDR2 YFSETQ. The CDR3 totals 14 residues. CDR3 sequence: CASSLGQGDQPQHF. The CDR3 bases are TGCGCCAGCAGCTTGGGCCAGGGGGATCAGCCCCAGCATTTT.

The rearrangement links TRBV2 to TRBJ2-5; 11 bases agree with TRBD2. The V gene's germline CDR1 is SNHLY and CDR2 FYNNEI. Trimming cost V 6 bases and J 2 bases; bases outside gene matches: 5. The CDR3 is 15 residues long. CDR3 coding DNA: TGTGCCAGCAGATCCGGGACTAGCGGACAAGAGACCCAGTACTTC. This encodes CASRSGTSGQETQYF. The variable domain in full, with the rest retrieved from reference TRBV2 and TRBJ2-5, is EPEVTQTPSHQVTQMGQEVILRCVPISNHLYFYWYRQILGQKVEFLVSFYNNEISEKSEIFDDQFSVERPDGSNFTLKIRSTKLEDSAMYFCASRSGTSGQETQYFGPGTRLLVL.

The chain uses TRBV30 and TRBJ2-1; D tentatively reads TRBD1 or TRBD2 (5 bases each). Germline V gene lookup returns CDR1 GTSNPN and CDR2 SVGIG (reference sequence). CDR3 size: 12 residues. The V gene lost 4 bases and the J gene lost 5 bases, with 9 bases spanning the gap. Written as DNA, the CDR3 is TGTGCCTGGATGGGGGTGAACAATGAGCAGTTCTTC. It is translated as CAWMGVNNEQFF.

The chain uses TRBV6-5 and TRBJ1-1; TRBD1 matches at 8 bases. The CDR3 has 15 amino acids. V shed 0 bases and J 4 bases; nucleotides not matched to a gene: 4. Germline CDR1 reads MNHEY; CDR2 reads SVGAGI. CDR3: CASSYSNQGATEAFF. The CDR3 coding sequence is TGTGCCAGCAGTTACTCGAATCAGGGGGCCACTGAAGCTTTCTTT.

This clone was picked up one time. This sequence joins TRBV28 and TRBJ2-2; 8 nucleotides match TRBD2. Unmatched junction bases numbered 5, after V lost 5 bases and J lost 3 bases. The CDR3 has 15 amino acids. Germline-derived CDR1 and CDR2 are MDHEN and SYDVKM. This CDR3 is CASSPGTRDTGELFF. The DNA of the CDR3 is TGTGCCAGCAGTCCCGGGACTAGAGACACCGGGGAGCTGTTTTTT.

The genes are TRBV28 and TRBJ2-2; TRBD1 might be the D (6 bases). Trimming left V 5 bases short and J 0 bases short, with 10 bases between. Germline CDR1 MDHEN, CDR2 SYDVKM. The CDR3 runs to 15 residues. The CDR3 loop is CASSLGQTNTGELFF. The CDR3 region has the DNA TGTGCCAGCAGTCTTGGACAGACGAACACCGGGGAGCTGTTTTTT.